This TCR beta chain appears in the sequencing data of a study of cytomegalovirus exposure and HLA in healthy donors. The study, taken as a whole, reports: Highest at DRB1 and lowest at HLA-C, TCR association rates differed among HLA loci in a later analysis. A link between a missense DCLRE1C variant and TCR beta V- and J-gene trimming emerged from a later analysis. Some highly shared sequence variants likely arose as a pipeline artifact.

The PCR made use of 60 Vbeta and 13 Jbeta primers. Methods used by the authors: An analysis performed later counted 72 million or so unique TCR beta chains (approximately 12 million of them shared). Clones were read by immunoSEQ multiplex PCR, and TCRdb kept only the in-frame ones, dropping some. V, J and clone size are taken as reported in that table, and D and trimming were inferred from the DNA itself. The sample holds 240,000 or so clones; over 70% are singletons and the top ten take less than 8.5%. Regarding this clone: Its target is unknown.

V lost 7 bases to trimming and J lost 3 bases; unmatched junction nucleotides: 8. The CDR3 contains 15 residues. Germline lookup yields CDR1 MDHEN and CDR2 SYDVKM. The sample comprised PBMCs. The chain couples TRBV28 to TRBJ2-1, with 8 bases that match TRBD2. The sequence derives from a woman aged 60 to 75 in good health and CMV-seropositive. This CDR3 reads CASKSQGLVYNEQFF. The CDR3 nucleotides are TGTGCCAGCAAATCACAGGGACTAGTCTACAATGAGCAGTTCTTC.